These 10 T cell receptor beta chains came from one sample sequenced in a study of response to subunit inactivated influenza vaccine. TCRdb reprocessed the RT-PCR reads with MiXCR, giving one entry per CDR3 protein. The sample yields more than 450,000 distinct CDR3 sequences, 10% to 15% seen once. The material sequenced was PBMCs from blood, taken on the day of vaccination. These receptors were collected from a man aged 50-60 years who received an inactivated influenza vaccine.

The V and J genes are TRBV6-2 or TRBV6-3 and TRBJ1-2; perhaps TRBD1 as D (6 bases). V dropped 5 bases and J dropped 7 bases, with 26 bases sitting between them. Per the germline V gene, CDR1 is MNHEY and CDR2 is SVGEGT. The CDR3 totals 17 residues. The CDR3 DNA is TGTGCCAGCAGTCGCTCTGCCTTGGACAGCCTTAGGTGTGGCTACACCTTC. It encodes CASSRSALDSLRCGYTF.

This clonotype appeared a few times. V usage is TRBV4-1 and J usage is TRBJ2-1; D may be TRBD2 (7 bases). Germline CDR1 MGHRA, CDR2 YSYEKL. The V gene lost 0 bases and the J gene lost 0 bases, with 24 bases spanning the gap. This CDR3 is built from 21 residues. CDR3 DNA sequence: TGCGCCAGCAGCCAAGATTTGAGCGGGGACACAAGATTCAGCTCCTACAATGAGCAGTTCTTC. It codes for CASSQDLSGDTRFSSYNEQFF.

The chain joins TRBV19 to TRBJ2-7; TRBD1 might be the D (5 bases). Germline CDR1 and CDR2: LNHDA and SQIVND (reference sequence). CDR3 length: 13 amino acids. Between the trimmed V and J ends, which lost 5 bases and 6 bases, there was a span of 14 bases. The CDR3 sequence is CASSLLGLSEQYF. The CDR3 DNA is TGTGCCAGTAGTCTCCTGGGGCTCTCCGAGCAGTACTTC.

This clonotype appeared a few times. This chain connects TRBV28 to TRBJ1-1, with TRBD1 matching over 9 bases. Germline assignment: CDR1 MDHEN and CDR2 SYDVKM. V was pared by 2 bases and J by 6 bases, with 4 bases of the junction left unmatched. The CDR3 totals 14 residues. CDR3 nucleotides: TGTGCCAGCAGTTTACTACAGGGGGCGTCTGAAGCTTTCTTT. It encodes CASSLLQGASEAFF.

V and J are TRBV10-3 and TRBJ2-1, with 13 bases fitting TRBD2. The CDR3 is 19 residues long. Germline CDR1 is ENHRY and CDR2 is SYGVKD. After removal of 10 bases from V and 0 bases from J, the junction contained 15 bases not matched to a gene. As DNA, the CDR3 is TGTGCCACCAACCAAAGGACTAGCGGGAGTTTCTACTCCTACAATGAGCAGTTCTTC. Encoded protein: CATNQRTSGSFYSYNEQFF.

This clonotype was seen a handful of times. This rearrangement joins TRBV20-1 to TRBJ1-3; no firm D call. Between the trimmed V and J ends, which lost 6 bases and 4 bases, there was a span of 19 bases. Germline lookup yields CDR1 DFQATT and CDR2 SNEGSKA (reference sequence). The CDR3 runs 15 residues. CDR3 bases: TGCAGTGCATCACCCGTGGCAGGCCCAGGAAACACCATATATTTT. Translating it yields CSASPVAGPGNTIYF.

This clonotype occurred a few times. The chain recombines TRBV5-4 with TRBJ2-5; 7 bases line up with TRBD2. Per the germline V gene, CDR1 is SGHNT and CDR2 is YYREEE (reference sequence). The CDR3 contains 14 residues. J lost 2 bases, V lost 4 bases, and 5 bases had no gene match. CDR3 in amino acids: CASSSSGLQETQYF. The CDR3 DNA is TGTGCCAGCAGCAGTAGCGGGCTACAAGAGACCCAGTACTTC. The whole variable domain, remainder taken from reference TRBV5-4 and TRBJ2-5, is ETGVTQSPTHLIKTRGQQVTLRCSSQSGHNTVSWYQQALGQGPQFIFQYYREEENGRGNFPPRFSGLQFPNYSSELNVNALELDDSALYLCASSSSGLQETQYFGPGTRLLVL.

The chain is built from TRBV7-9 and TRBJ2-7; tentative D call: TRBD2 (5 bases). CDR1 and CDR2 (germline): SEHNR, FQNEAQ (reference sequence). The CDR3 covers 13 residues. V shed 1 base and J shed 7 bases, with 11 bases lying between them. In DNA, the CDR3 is TGTGCCAGCAGCTTAGTTCGGGAAGAGGAGCAGTACTTC. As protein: CASSLVREEEQYF.

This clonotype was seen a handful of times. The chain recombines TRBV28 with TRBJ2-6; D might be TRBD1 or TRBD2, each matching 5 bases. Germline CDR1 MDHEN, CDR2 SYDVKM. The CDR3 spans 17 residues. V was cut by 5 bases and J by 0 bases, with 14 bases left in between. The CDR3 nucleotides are TGTGCCAGCAGTACGGGGCAACATTACTCTGGGGCCAACGTCCTGACTTTC. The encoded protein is CASSTGQHYSGANVLTF.

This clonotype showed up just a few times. The CDR3 sequence is CASSYSIGVGIIDEQFF. The CDR3 bases are TGTGCCAGCAGTTACTCTATCGGAGTTGGTATAATCGATGAGCAGTTCTTC. The chain has TRBV6-5 and TRBJ2-1; D is ambiguous. CDR3 length: 17 residues. CDR1 is MNHEY, CDR2 SVGAGI, per germline. V lost 0 bases to trimming and J lost 8 bases, with 20 bases between them.